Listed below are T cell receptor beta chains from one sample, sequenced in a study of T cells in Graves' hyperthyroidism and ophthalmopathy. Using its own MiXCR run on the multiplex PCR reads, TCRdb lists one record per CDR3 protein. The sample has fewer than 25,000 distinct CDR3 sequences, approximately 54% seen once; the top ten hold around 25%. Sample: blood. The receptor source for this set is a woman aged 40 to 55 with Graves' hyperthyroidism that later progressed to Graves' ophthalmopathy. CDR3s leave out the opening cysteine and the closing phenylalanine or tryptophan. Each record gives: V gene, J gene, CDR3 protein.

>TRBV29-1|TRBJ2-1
SVSSAYNEQF
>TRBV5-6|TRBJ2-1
ASSLGLAAHSYNEQF
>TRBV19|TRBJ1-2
ASSIGFDGYT
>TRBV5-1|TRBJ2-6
ASSWTGASSGANVLT
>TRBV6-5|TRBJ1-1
ASSYSPGNMNTEAF
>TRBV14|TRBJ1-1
ASSQVTVGEAF
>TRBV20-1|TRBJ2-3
SASLAGDTQY
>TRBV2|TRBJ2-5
ASSENRGGGETQY
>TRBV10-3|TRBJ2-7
AIRGTSEYEQY
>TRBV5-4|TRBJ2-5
ASSFGGGWRGQETQY
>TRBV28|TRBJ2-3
ASSLVWTTLADRESTDTQY
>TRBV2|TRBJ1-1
ASSARDRWGTEAF
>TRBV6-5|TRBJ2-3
ASRTREVATDTQY
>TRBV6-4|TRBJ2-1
ASSDGLRDEIGEQF
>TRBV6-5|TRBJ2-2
ASSTTGTSVGELF
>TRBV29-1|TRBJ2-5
SVAEETQY
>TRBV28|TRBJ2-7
ASSFKVLRENYEQY
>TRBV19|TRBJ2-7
ASSPVASGRYEQY
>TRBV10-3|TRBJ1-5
ASRLMDLSNQPQH
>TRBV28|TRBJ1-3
ASSPQGRNSGNTIY
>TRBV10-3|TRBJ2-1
AISDRLAGGPYNEQF
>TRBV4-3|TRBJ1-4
ASSLLGREDEKLF
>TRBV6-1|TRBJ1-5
ASRGQQLVLFSNQPQH
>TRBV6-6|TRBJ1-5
ASSTGENSNQPQH
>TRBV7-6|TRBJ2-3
ASSLANIGRFKDTQY
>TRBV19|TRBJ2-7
ASKSSEGAYEQY
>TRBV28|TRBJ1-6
ASSLGGAGNSPLH
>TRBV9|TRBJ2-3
ASSPTGQGADTQY